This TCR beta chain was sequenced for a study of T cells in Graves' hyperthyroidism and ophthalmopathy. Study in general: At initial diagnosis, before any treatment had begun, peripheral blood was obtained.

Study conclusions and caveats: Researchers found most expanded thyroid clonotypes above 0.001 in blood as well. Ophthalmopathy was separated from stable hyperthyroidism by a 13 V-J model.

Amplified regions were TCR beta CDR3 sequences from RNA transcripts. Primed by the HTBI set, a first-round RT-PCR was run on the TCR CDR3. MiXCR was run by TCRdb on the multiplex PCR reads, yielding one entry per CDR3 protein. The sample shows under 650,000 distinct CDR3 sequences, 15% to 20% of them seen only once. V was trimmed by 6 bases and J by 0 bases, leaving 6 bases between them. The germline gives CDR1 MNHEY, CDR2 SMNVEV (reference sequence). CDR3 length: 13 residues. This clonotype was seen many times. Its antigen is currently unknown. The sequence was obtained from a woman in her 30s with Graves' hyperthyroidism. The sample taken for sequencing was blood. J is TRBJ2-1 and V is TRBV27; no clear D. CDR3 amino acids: CASRISSYNEQFF. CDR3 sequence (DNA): TGTGCCAGCAGGATAAGCTCCTACAATGAGCAGTTCTTC.